A single sample is the source of the 26 T cell receptor beta chains below, sequenced in a study of cytomegalovirus exposure and HLA in healthy donors. 13 Jbeta primers and 60 Vbeta primers were used for the PCR. Measured with immunoSEQ multiplex PCR; TCRdb has only the in-frame clones, and not every one. Of approximately 240,000 clones in the sample, 85% to 90% are singletons; the top ten hold about 1%. Sequenced: PBMCs. These receptors were taken from a woman aged 18 to 35 in good health and CMV-seronegative.

The chain uses TRBV6-5 and TRBJ1-3; D remains unclear. V lost 6 bases to trimming and J lost 0 bases, with 9 bases between them. CDR3 length equals 14 residues. Germline loops: CDR1 MNHEY, CDR2 SVGAGI. The DNA for the CDR3 is TGTGCCAGCAGCCAACAGTTCTCTGGAAACACCATATATTTT. It is translated as CASSQQFSGNTIYF.

This clone came up once. V usage is TRBV11-2 and J usage is TRBJ2-2; 8 positions match TRBD1. With 5 bases clipped from V and 4 bases from J, the junction kept 6 bases outside the gene matches. The CDR3 runs to 15 residues. Germline V gene data show CDR1 as SGHAT and CDR2 as FQNNGV. DNA for the CDR3: TGTGCCAGCAGCAAGGACAGGGTGAGCACCGGGGAGCTGTTTTTT. It codes for CASSKDRVSTGELFF.

The CDR3 sequence: CAIPRTPLKDSGYTF. The CDR3 DNA follows: TGTGCCATCCCTCGGACCCCCCTGAAGGACTCTGGCTACACCTTC. The V gene is TRBV10-3, the J gene TRBJ1-2; D not certain. Trimming cost V 8 bases and J 7 bases, with 23 bases left between them. The CDR3 runs 15 residues. Germline V gene sequence: CDR1 ENHRY, CDR2 SYGVKD.

The chain has TRBV7-6 and TRBJ2-1; TRBD1 matches 8 bases. The CDR3 is 15 amino acids. Unmatched junction bases numbered 6, after V lost 7 bases and J lost 1 base. Germline values: CDR1 SGHVS, CDR2 FNYEAQ. The CDR3 loop is CASTFTGGSYNEQFF. For the CDR3, the DNA is TGTGCCAGCACATTTACAGGGGGGTCCTACAATGAGCAGTTCTTC.

The gene calls are TRBV19 and TRBJ2-1; TRBD2 matches at 13 bases. The CDR3 spans 16 residues. V lost 5 bases to trimming and J lost 4 bases; unmatched junction nucleotides: 5. Germline assignment: CDR1 LNHDA and CDR2 SQIVND (reference sequence). The CDR3: CASSQTSGGPYNEQFF. As DNA, the CDR3 is TGTGCCAGTAGTCAGACTAGCGGGGGGCCTTACAATGAGCAGTTCTTC. Combining the CDR3 with reference TRBV19 and TRBJ2-1 gives the whole variable domain DGGITQSPKYLFRKEGQNVTLSCEQNLNHDAMYWYRQDPGQGLRLIYYSQIVNDFQKGDIAEGYSVSREKKESFPLTVTSAQKNPTAFYLCASSQTSGGPYNEQFFGPGTRLTVL.

V and J are TRBV7-2 and TRBJ2-3; 13 nucleotides align to TRBD2. CDR3 size: 19 residues. The germline V gene encodes CDR1 SGHTA and CDR2 FQGNSA. V lost 1 base to trimming and J lost 0 bases; unmatched junction nucleotides: 7. This CDR3 is CASSLVGGLAGLSTDTQYF. The CDR3 nucleotides read TGTGCCAGCAGCTTAGTTGGGGGACTAGCGGGGCTGAGCACAGATACGCAGTATTTT.

The chain combines TRBV5-1 with TRBJ2-3, with D maybe TRBD2 (6 bases). This CDR3 is built from 15 residues. V lost 4 bases and J lost 0, with 12 bases in between. Germline CDR1 SGHRS, CDR2 YFSETQ. CDR3 in DNA: TGCGCCAGCAGCCCCGGGACTTTTAGCACAGATACGCAGTATTTT. Encoded protein: CASSPGTFSTDTQYF.

The rearrangement uses TRBV7-8 and TRBJ2-1; 9 positions match TRBD2. Looked up from germline, CDR1 is SGHVS and CDR2 is FQNEAQ. CDR3 length: 16 amino acids. V dropped 1 base and J dropped 5; count of bases not matched to a gene: 6. The CDR3 sequence: CASSLVAASGNNEQFF. The CDR3 DNA reads TGTGCCAGCAGCTTAGTTGCGGCTAGCGGGAACAATGAGCAGTTCTTC.

Points on this clone: The sample contains more than one DNA sequence encoding this CDR3. V usage is TRBV9 and J usage is TRBJ1-4; D is possibly TRBD1 (6 bases). Germline values: CDR1 SGDLS, CDR2 YYNGEE. Between the trimmed V and J ends, which lost 0 bases and 7 bases, there was a span of 7 bases. This CDR3 region has 13 residues. CDR3 residues: CASSVGRGEKLFF. DNA of the CDR3: TGTGCCAGCAGCGTAGGCAGGGGTGAAAAACTGTTTTTT. The entire variable domain, with the rest obtained from reference TRBV9 and TRBJ1-4, is as follows: DSGVTQTPKHLITATGQRVTLRCSPRSGDLSVYWYQQSLDQGLQFLIQYYNGEERAKGNILERFSAQQFPDLHSELNLSSLELGDSALYFCASSVGRGEKLFFGSGTQLSVL.

As concerns this clone: A junction boundary mismatches the germline segment, possibly from a read error. Here the CDR3 DNA reads TGCGCCAGCAGCCCGCTACTCACTTCTGCTCCTGGGGCCAACGGCCTGACTTTC. Translated: CASSPLLTSAPGANGLTF. The rearrangement links TRBV4-1 to TRBJ2-6; maybe TRBD1 (5 bases). Per germline, CDR1 MGHRA and CDR2 YSYEKL. The CDR3 length is 18 residues.

There are a few counts of this clone. This chain links TRBV19 with TRBJ2-7; the match to TRBD2 covers 9 bases. The germline V gene encodes CDR1 LNHDA and CDR2 SQIVND (reference sequence). Germline trimming cut 6 bases from V and 5 bases from J; bases unmatched to any gene: 11. This CDR3 region has 15 residues. CDR3 sequence: CASRDSGRLSHEQYF. CDR3 bases: TGTGCCAGTAGGGATAGCGGGAGATTGTCCCACGAGCAGTACTTC.

V and J are TRBV29-1 and TRBJ2-4; possible D gene TRBD1, 6 bases. Germline V CDR1 and CDR2: SQVTM, ANQGSEA. The CDR3 runs to 12 residues. The V and J ends lost 8 bases and 4 bases respectively, with 12 bases between them. CDR3 DNA: TGCAGCCTCACAACAGGGAAAAACATTCAGTACTTC. Residues: CSLTTGKNIQYF. The full variable domain, completed using reference TRBV29-1 and TRBJ2-4, is SAVISQKPSRDICQRGTSLTIQCQVDSQVTMMFWYRQQPGQSLTLIATANQGSEATYESGFVIDKFPISRPNLTFSTLTVSNMSPEDSSIYLCSLTTGKNIQYFGAGTRLSVL.

The chain combines TRBV5-1 with TRBJ2-1; the match to TRBD2 covers 10 bases. Germline CDR1 and CDR2: SGHRS and YFSETQ. The J segment lost 3 bases and the V segment lost 0 bases, leaving 3 bases of the junction unmatched. This CDR3 contains 16 residues. This CDR3 reads CASSLAPSGGYNEQFF. The CDR3 DNA reads TGCGCCAGCAGCTTGGCCCCTAGCGGGGGCTACAATGAGCAGTTCTTC.

This chain connects TRBV27 to TRBJ1-4; 7 bases fit TRBD1. The CDR3 is 11 residues long. Losses at the gene ends were 8 bases for V and 8 bases for J; bases not matched to a gene: 2. Germline V CDR1 and CDR2: MNHEY, SMNVEV (reference sequence). The CDR3 region is CASLRGEKLFF. CDR3 nucleotides: TGTGCCAGCCTCAGGGGGGAAAAACTGTTTTTT. The full variable domain, its missing parts supplied by reference TRBV27 and TRBJ1-4, is EAQVTQNPRYLITVTGKKLTVTCSQNMNHEYMSWYRQDPGLGLRQIYYSMNVEVTDKGDVPEGYKVSRKEKRNFPLILESPSPNQTSLYFCASLRGEKLFFGSGTQLSVL.

A single count supports this clone. This sequence joins TRBV4-1 and TRBJ1-3; possibly TRBD1 for D (6 bases). The CDR3 is 15 amino acids. V lost 1 base, J lost 0 bases, and 7 bases lay in between. Germline V gives CDR1 MGHRA, CDR2 YSYEKL. CDR3 coding DNA: TGCGCCAGCAGCCAAGGGACAGTCTCTGGAAACACCATATATTTT. Translating gives CASSQGTVSGNTIYF.

V gene TRBV21-1 combines with J gene TRBJ1-2; TRBD1, the table's D call, was not compared with the DNA. TRBV21-1 is designated a pseudogene. The CDR3 sequence is 19 residues long. The CDR3 spells CASSNNTGQGKVDNYGYTF. The CDR3 nucleotides are TGTGCCAGCAGCAACAATACGGGACAGGGGAAGGTTGATAACTATGGCTACACCTTC.

This chain uses TRBV6-5 with TRBJ1-6; 7 bases map to TRBD1. Germline assignment: CDR1 MNHEY and CDR2 SVGAGI. V shed 6 bases and J 14 bases; nucleotides not matched to a gene: 10. The CDR3 totals 13 residues. CDR3 nucleotide sequence: TGTGCCAGCAGAGACACAGGGGTATCGGCCCTCCACTTT. Encoded protein: CASRDTGVSALHF.

V gene TRBV5-4 combines with J gene TRBJ2-5; 7 bases are a match to TRBD1. This CDR3 is 15 amino acids long. V shed 6 bases and J 5 bases; nucleotides not matched to a gene: 13. CDR1 is SGHNT, CDR2 YYREEE, per germline (reference sequence). The CDR3 loop reads CASTTGTASVETQYF. CDR3 sequence (DNA): TGTGCCAGCACCACCGGGACAGCCTCGGTTGAGACCCAGTACTTC.

The V gene is TRBV4-1, the J gene TRBJ2-3, with D perhaps TRBD2 (7 bases). Germline V gene lookup returns CDR1 MGHRA and CDR2 YSYEKL. V was pared by 0 bases and J by 0 bases, with 13 bases between. This CDR3 spans 17 amino acids. CDR3 DNA: TGCGCCAGCAGCCAAGAGGGGGGCGGGGGTAGCACAGATACGCAGTATTTT. Translated, it gives CASSQEGGGGSTDTQYF.

This clone appeared a few times. V is TRBV23-1 and J is TRBJ2-7; no clear D gene. TRBV23-1 is designated an ORF whose function remains uncertain. The CDR3 spans 15 residues. V lost 3 bases to trimming and J lost 1 base, with 13 bases between them. The CDR3 sequence: CASSHLGVQSYEQYF. The DNA of the CDR3 is TGCGCCAGCAGTCATCTTGGTGTACAGTCCTACGAGCAGTACTTC.

The genes are TRBV7-3 and TRBJ2-2; 7 nucleotides line up with TRBD2. CDR3 length: 15 amino acids. Germline CDR1 and CDR2: SGHTA and FQGTGA. With 1 base clipped from V and 6 bases from J, the junction kept 5 bases outside the gene matches. The CDR3 spells CASSLSGRPAGELFF. The DNA of the CDR3 is TGTGCCAGCAGCTTAAGCGGGAGACCAGCCGGGGAGCTGTTTTTT.

The chain is built from TRBV4-1 and TRBJ1-1; D is uncertain. The CDR3 sequence is 15 residues long. The ends were cut back, 4 bases at V and 1 base at J, with 13 bases in the middle. Germline values: CDR1 MGHRA, CDR2 YSYEKL. Here the CDR3 reads CASSRTGDANTEAFF. The CDR3, as DNA: TGCGCCAGCAGCCGAACCGGGGATGCGAACACTGAAGCTTTCTTT.

The chain joins TRBV7-3 to TRBJ1-1; D perhaps matches TRBD1 (6 bases). Per germline, CDR1 SGHTA and CDR2 FQGTGA. This CDR3 is 20 amino acids long. V lost 0 bases, J lost 3 bases, and 26 bases lay in between. The CDR3 loop reads CASSLTLGRGVIPMYTEAFF. The CDR3 region has the DNA TGTGCCAGCAGCTTAACGTTGGGCAGGGGAGTGATCCCTATGTACACTGAAGCTTTCTTT.

The rearrangement uses TRBV27 and TRBJ1-3; D not certain. Germline V gene sequence: CDR1 MNHEY, CDR2 SMNVEV (reference sequence). V lost 5 bases and J 0 bases, leaving 8 bases between the germline ends. This CDR3 has 14 residues. In DNA form, the CDR3 reads TGTGCCAGCAGTCGGCGGATCTCTGGAAACACCATATATTTT. Translating it yields CASSRRISGNTIYF.

The CDR3 is CASSPPGLLRTGELFF. The CDR3 DNA sequence: TGTGCCAGCAGCCCGCCGGGACTCTTGCGCACCGGGGAGCTGTTTTTT. V usage is TRBV5-4 and J usage is TRBJ2-2, with D possibly matching TRBD2 (6 bases). The CDR3 length is 16 residues. V was trimmed by 4 bases and J by 4 bases, leaving 17 bases between them. CDR1 is SGHNT and CDR2 is YYREEE in the germline V gene (reference sequence).

The CDR3: CASSFLPLAGENTQYF. The CDR3 DNA reads as TGTGCCAGCAGTTTTTTACCCCTAGCGGGGGAGAATACGCAGTATTTT. The genes are TRBV6-5 and TRBJ2-3; TRBD2 aligns across 10 bases. CDR3 length equals 16 residues. Per germline, CDR1 MNHEY and CDR2 SVGAGI. Unmatched junction bases numbered 11, after V lost 4 bases and J lost 7 bases.